The clone carrying this T cell receptor (beta chain) showed up just once. This CDR3 fails to terminate in the conserved phenylalanine or tryptophan, so it likely reflects a read error. The DNA is omitted, as the CDR3 cannot be located on it reliably, and the CDR3 follows TCRdb's listing. The data originate from a study of technical replicates of blood from a handful of donors. Sequencing was performed with immunoSEQ multiplex PCR; in TCRdb, only in-frame clones are kept and a portion is missing. This sample yields tens of thousands of clones, of which 85% to 95% are seen a single time; about 0.4% belongs to the top ten. Germline V gives CDR1 LNHDA, CDR2 SQIVND (reference sequence). The CDR3 is 10 amino acids in total, end residues counted.

The chain uses TRBV19 and TRBJ2-7; the listed D gene, TRBD2, was not tested against the DNA. The TCR originated in a human donor in good health. Sample: T cells isolated from PBMCs. CDR3 protein: CASSPGPAVI.